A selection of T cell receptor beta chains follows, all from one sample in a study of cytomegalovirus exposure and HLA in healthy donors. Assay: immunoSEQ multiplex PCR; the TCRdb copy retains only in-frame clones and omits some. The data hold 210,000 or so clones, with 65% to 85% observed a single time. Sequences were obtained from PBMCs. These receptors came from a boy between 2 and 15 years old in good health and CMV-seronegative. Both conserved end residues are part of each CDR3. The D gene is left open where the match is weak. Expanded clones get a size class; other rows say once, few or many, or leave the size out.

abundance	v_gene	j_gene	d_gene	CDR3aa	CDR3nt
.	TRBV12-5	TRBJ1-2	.	CASGLSQGWYGYTF	TGTGCTAGTGGTTTGAGTCAGGGGTGGTATGGCTACACCTTC
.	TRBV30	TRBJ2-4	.	CAWRSVGPKNIQYF	TGTGCCTGGAGGTCGGTGGGCCCAAAAAACATTCAGTACTTC
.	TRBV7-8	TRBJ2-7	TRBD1	CASSPVGQIYEQYF	TGTGCCAGCAGCCCCGTGGGACAGATCTACGAGCAGTACTTC
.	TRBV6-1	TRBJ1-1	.	CASSEPAAMNTEAFF	TGTGCCAGCAGTGAACCCGCAGCGATGAACACTGAAGCTTTCTTT
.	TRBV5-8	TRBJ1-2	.	CASRLGAESNYGYTF	TGTGCCAGCAGACTGGGGGCTGAGTCTAACTATGGCTACACCTTC
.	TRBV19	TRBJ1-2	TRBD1	CASSIPQGVRYGYTF	TGTGCCAGTAGTATCCCACAGGGGGTACGCTATGGCTACACCTTC
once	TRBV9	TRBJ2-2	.	CASSVEKGGGELFF	TGTGCCAGCAGCGTAGAGAAAGGAGGGGGGGAGCTGTTTTTT
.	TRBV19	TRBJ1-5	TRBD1	CASSIRTGGSNQPQHF	TGTGCCAGTAGTATCAGGACAGGGGGTAGCAATCAGCCCCAGCATTTT
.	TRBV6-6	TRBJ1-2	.	CASSYGAGSYGYTF	TGTGCCAGCAGTTACGGGGCGGGAAGCTATGGCTACACCTTC
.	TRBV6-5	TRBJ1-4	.	CASKGTPATNEKLFF	TGTGCCAGCAAAGGGACTCCAGCAACTAATGAAAAACTGTTTTTT
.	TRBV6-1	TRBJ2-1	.	CASTGSSSYNEQFF	TGTGCCAGCACCGGATCTAGCTCCTACAATGAGCAGTTCTTC
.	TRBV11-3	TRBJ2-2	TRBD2	CASSLGLAANTGELFF	TGTGCCAGCAGCTTAGGGCTAGCGGCGAACACCGGGGAGCTGTTTTTT
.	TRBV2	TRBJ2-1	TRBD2	CASSGGAMDEQFF	TGTGCCAGCAGCGGGGGGGCTATGGATGAGCAGTTCTTC
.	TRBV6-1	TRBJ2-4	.	CASSEGSSTGVPNLAKNIQYF	TGTGCCAGCAGTGAAGGGAGCTCGACGGGGGTACCAAACCTAGCCAAAAACATTCAGTACTTC
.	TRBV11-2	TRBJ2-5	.	CASSLSSGEQYF	TGTGCCAGCAGCTTATCCTCGGGAGAGCAGTACTTC
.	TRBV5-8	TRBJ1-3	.	CASSLEPLTGNTIYF	TGTGCCAGCAGCTTGGAGCCACTTACTGGAAACACCATATATTTT
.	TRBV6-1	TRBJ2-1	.	CASSEGGLYNEQFF	TGTGCCAGCAGTGAAGGCGGGCTATACAATGAGCAGTTCTTC
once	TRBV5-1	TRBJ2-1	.	CASSLGLSFEQFF	TGCGCCAGCAGCTTGGGACTATCATTTGAGCAGTTCTTC
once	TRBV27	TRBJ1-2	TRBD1	CASRTGGSFHGYTF	TGTGCCAGCAGGACAGGGGGCTCTTTTCATGGCTACACCTTC
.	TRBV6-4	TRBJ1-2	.	CASSDSVGSLYGYTF	TGTGCCAGCAGTGACTCTGTGGGCAGCCTCTATGGCTACACCTTC
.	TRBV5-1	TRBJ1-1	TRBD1	CASSLRGQGTLMNTEAFF	TGCGCCAGCAGCTTGCGAGGACAGGGGACTCTCATGAACACTGAAGCTTTCTTT
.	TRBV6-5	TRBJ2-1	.	CASSYTVSYNEQFF	TGTGCCAGCAGTTACACTGTCTCCTACAATGAGCAGTTCTTC
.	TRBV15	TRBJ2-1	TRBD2	CATSTGLAGDEQFF	TGTGCCACCAGCACCGGACTAGCGGGCGATGAGCAGTTCTTC
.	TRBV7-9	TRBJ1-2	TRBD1	CASSGTGGNGYTF	TGTGCCAGCAGCGGAACAGGGGGGAATGGCTACACCTTC
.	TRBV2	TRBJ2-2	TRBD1	CASSEGQVQTGELFF	TGTGCCAGCAGTGAGGGACAGGTCCAAACCGGGGAGCTGTTTTTT
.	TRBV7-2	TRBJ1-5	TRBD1	CASSPTGGNQPQHF	TGTGCCAGCAGCCCGACAGGGGGCAATCAGCCCCAGCATTTT
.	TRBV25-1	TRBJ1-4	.	CASSEGGRGLVTNEKLFF	TGTGCCAGCAGTGAGGGGGGACGTGGGCTCGTGACTAATGAAAAACTGTTTTTT
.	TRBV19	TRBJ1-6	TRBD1	CASSIGQGSSPLHF	TGTGCCAGTAGTATAGGACAGGGAAGTTCACCCCTCCACTTT
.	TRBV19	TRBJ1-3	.	CASSPDRTSGNTIYF	TGTGCCAGTAGTCCCGACAGGACCTCTGGAAACACCATATATTTT
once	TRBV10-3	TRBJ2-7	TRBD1	CAIAGTGYEQYF	TGTGCCATTGCCGGGACAGGCTACGAGCAGTACTTC
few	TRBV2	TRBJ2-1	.	CASSTDWGVWNEQFF	TGTGCCAGCTCGACCGACTGGGGGGTTTGGAATGAGCAGTTCTTC
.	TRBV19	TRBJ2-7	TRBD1	CASSIGDSSYEQYF	TGTGCCAGTAGTATAGGGGACAGCTCCTACGAGCAGTACTTC
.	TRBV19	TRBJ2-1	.	CASSREPSSSYNEQFF	TGTGCCAGTAGTAGGGAGCCTTCGAGCTCCTACAATGAGCAGTTCTTC
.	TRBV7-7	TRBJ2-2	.	CASSPARGNTGELFF	TGTGCTAGCAGCCCAGCCCGGGGAAACACCGGGGAGCTGTTTTTT
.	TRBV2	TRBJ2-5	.	CASSEGGPYETQYF	TGTGCCAGCAGTGAAGGGGGGCCCTACGAGACCCAGTACTTC
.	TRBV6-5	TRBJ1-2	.	CASSSSGSGYTF	TGTGCCAGCAGTAGCTCAGGTTCTGGCTACACCTTC
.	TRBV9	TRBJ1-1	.	CASSVRGTPSGTEAFF	TGTGCCAGCAGCGTACGAGGGACCCCAAGCGGGACTGAAGCTTTCTTT
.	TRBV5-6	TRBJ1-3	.	CASSLRDSEFSGNTIYF	TGTGCCAGCAGCTTGAGAGACAGCGAGTTCTCTGGAAACACCATATATTTT
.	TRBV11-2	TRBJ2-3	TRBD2	CASSLMGGSTDTQYF	TGTGCCAGCAGCTTGATGGGGGGGAGCACAGATACGCAGTATTTT
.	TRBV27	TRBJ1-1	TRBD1	CASSWTGGRMNTEAFF	TGTGCCAGCAGCTGGACAGGGGGCAGGATGAACACTGAAGCTTTCTTT
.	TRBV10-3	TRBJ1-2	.	CAISESAGEGYGYTF	TGTGCCATCAGTGAGTCTGCAGGGGAAGGCTATGGCTACACCTTC
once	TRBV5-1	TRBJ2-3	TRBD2	CASSLTSGSTDTQYF	TGCGCTAGCAGCTTGACTAGCGGGAGTACAGATACGCAGTATTTT
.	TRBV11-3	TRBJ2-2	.	CASSKGFDTGELFF	TGTGCCAGCAGCAAGGGGTTTGACACCGGGGAGCTGTTTTTT
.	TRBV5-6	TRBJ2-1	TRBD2	CASSRLAGFNEQFF	TGTGCCAGCAGCCGACTAGCGGGCTTCAATGAGCAGTTCTTC
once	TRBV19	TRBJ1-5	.	CASSPRFGSNQPQHF	TGTGCCAGTAGTCCTCGTTTCGGGAGCAATCAGCCCCAGCATTTT
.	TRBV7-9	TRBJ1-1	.	CASSRDRTMNTEAFF	TGTGCCAGCAGCCGCGACAGGACCATGAACACTGAAGCTTTCTTT
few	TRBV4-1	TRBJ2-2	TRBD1	CASANPGTANTGELFF	TGCGCCAGCGCAAACCCCGGGACAGCGAACACCGGGGAGCTGTTTTTT
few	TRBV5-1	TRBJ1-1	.	CASSLGEGMNTEAFF	TGCGCCAGCAGCTTGGGGGAGGGCATGAACACTGAAGCTTTCTTT
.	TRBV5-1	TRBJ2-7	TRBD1	CASSLALPGTGVGYYEQYF	TGCGCCAGCAGCTTGGCCCTTCCCGGGACAGGGGTTGGGTACTACGAGCAGTACTTC
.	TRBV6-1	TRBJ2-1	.	CASSEQLARQFF	TGTGCCAGCAGTGAACAGCTAGCCAGGCAGTTCTTC
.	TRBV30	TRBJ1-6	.	CAWSVTSGALHF	TGTGCCTGGAGTGTAACCAGTGGAGCCCTCCACTTT
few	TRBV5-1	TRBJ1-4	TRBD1	CASSPDRAEANEKLFF	TGCGCCAGCAGCCCGGACAGGGCCGAAGCTAATGAAAAACTGTTTTTT
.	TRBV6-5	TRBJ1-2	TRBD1	CASSQRDRGGYTF	TGTGCCAGCAGCCAGAGGGACAGGGGAGGCTACACCTTC
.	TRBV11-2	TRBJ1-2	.	CASSLDQIGYTF	TGTGCCAGCAGCTTAGATCAAATCGGCTACACCTTC
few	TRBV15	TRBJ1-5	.	CATSLRQGGGNQPQHF	TGTGCCACCAGCTTGCGCCAGGGTGGTGGCAATCAGCCCCAGCATTTT
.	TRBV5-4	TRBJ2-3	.	CASSPGGTDTQYF	TGTGCCAGCAGCCCTGGAGGCACAGATACGCAGTATTTT
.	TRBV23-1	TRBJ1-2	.	CASSRGSGYTF	TGCGCCAGCAGTCGGGGCAGTGGCTACACCTTC
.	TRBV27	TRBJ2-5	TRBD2	CASSLRAGGLGETQYF	TGTGCCAGCAGTTTAAGGGCGGGAGGGCTCGGAGAGACCCAGTACTTC
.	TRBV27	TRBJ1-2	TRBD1	CASSDRGHYGYTF	TGTGCCAGCTCGGACAGGGGTCACTATGGCTACACCTTC